Reported below is one T cell receptor beta chain. No antigen is known for it. Naive CD8 cells, CD45RO-negative and positively selected for CCR7, excluded terminally differentiated effector memory CD45RA+ cells. The sample is drawn from a study of shared clonotypes between healthy human individuals. Germline CDR1 SNHLY, CDR2 FYNNEI. With 6 bases removed from V and 16 bases from J, the gap between germline ends came to 16 bases. The CDR3 is made up of 11 amino acids. Researchers ran the assay at a deep level. Data came from immunoSEQ multiplex PCR; TCRdb stores just in-frame clones and leaves some out. The table lists about 1,800,000 clones, about 95% of them singletons. General study results and limits: Few donors limited the genetic and exposure-history diversity represented. Researchers sampled blood only, noting tissue repertoires likely differ.

The sequenced sample consisted of naive CD8+ T cells sorted from blood. The chain recombines TRBV2 with TRBJ2-1; the D gene is possibly TRBD1 (6 bases). The TCR was taken from a man younger than 35 in good health. CDR3 bases: TGTGCCAGCAGGGATCCAGGGGAGTGCTTCTTC. Its protein product is CASRDPGECFF.